The source of this T cell receptor beta chain is a study of T cell repertoires in cytomegalovirus infection. Study in general: Indications of both CMV infection and matching HLA type were provided by public TCR beta signatures.

TCRdb fed the reads into MiXCR, producing one record per CDR3 protein. The sample lists approximately 140,000 distinct CDR3 sequences, approximately 9.2% seen once, with around 10% in the top ten. This clonotype has ten or more counts. Antigen unknown. The study, taken as a whole, reports: HLA-C-restricted, CMV-specific TCR beta clonotypes were dominant ex vivo.

The germline CDR1 and CDR2 sequences are SGHTA and FQGNSA. Trimming took 3 bases from V and 0 from J, leaving 16 bases between them. This CDR3 contains 17 residues. The clonotype originates from a human donor in good health (CMV status not recorded). Some clones in this sample may be carry-over from other donors' samples. The rearrangement uses TRBV7-2 and TRBJ2-3; D remains unclear. The sample was PBMCs. DNA of the CDR3: TGTGCCAGCAGCTTTATACCGGGCACCGTTAGCACAGATACGCAGTATTTT. Translating gives CASSFIPGTVSTDTQYF.